This T cell receptor (beta chain) was sequenced for a study of OX40 agonist ivuxolimab in advanced cancers. The V gene lost 6 bases and the J gene lost 9 bases, with 15 bases spanning the gap. This CDR3 spans 12 amino acids. Germline CDR1 and CDR2: SQVTM and ANQGSEA. In this sample, this clone turned up a few times. Profiling relied on immunoSEQ multiplex PCR, and the TCRdb table lists in-frame clones only, not all of them. The sample consists of under 95,000 clones, around nine tenths of them appearing once. The material sequenced was CD4+ or CD8+ T cells sorted from blood, taken in a trial of the OX40 agonist ivuxolimab. V gene TRBV29-1 combines with J gene TRBJ2-1; D perhaps matches TRBD2 (6 bases). The receptor's source is an adult with an advanced solid tumor such as melanoma, head and neck, liver or kidney cancer. CDR3 nucleotide sequence: TGCAGCGTGTTGCGGGAAAGTATTGAGCAGTTCTTC. It yields the protein CSVLRESIEQFF.